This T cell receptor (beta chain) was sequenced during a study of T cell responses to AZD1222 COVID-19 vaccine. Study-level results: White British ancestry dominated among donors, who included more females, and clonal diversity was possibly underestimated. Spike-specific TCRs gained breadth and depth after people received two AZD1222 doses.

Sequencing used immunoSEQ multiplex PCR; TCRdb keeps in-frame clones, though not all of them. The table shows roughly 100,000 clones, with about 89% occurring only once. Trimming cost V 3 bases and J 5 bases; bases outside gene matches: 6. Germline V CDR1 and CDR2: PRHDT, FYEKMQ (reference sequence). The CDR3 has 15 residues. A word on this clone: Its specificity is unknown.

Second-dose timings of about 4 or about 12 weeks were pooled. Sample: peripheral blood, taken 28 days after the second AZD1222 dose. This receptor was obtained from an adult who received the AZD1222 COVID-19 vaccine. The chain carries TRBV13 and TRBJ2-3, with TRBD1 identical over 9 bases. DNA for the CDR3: TGTGCCAGCAGCTTCCGACAGGGGGTTGTAGATACGCAGTATTTT. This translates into CASSFRQGVVDTQYF. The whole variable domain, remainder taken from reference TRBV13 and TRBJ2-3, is AAGVIQSPRHLIKEKRETATLKCYPIPRHDTVYWYQQGPGQDPQFLISFYEKMQSDKGSIPDRFSAQQFSDYHSELNMSSLELGDSALYFCASSFRQGVVDTQYFGPGTRLTVL.